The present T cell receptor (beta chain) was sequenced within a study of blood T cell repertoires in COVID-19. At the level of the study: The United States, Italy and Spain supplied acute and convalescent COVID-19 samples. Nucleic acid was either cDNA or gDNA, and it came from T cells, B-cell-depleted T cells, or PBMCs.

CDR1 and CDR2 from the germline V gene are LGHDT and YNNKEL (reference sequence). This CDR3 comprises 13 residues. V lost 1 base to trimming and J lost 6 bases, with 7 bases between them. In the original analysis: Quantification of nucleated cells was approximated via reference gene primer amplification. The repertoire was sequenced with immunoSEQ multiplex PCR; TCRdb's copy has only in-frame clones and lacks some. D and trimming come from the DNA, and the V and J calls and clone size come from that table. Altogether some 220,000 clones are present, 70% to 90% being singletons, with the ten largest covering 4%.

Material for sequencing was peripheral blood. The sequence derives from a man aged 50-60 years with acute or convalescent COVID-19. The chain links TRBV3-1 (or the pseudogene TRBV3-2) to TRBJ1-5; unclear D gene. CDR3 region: CASSQGPSQPQHF. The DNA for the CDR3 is TGTGCCAGCAGCCAAGGTCCCTCTCAGCCCCAGCATTTT.